Listed below are T cell receptor beta chains from one sample, sequenced in a study of T cell responses to AZD1222 COVID-19 vaccine. TCRdb's copy holds only in-frame clones and misses some; the assay was immunoSEQ multiplex PCR. Among about 97,000 clones listed, over 75% were seen once. Specimen: peripheral blood, collected on day 0 of AZD1222 vaccination. The source of these receptors is an adult in good health. Each CDR3 is given with its conserved first and last residue. The D gene is left open where the match is weak. Clone size, where shown, is once, few, many, or a class for clones that have expanded.

CDR3,DNA,length,size,J,V,D
CASSQDLDTQYF,TGCGCCAGCAGCCAGGACCTGGATACGCAGTATTTT,12,NA,TRBJ2-3,TRBV5-1,NA
CASSYSTGIRAEAFF,TGTGCCAGCAGTTACTCGACAGGTATTCGGGCTGAAGCTTTCTTT,15,NA,TRBJ1-1,TRBV6-2/TRBV6-3,NA
CAWSVSGNTIYF,TGTGCCTGGAGTGTGTCTGGAAACACCATATATTTT,12,NA,TRBJ1-3,TRBV30,NA
CASRETIEKLFF,TGTGCCAGCAGGGAGACGATCGAAAAACTGTTTTTT,12,once,TRBJ1-4,TRBV28,NA
CAGGDSSNQPQHF,TGTGCCGGCGGGGACAGTAGCAATCAGCCCCAGCATTTT,13,NA,TRBJ1-5,TRBV6-5,TRBD1
CASRRGTYNEQFF,TGTGCCAGCAGACGCGGGACCTACAATGAGCAGTTCTTC,13,NA,TRBJ2-1,TRBV27,NA
CASSSGPGSRTIYF,TGTGCCAGCTCATCTGGACCAGGCAGCCGCACCATATATTTT,14,NA,TRBJ1-3,TRBV18,NA
CASSWGQEDTQYF,TGCGCCAGCAGCTGGGGACAGGAAGATACGCAGTATTTT,13,NA,TRBJ2-3,TRBV5-1,TRBD1
CASSSHSNTGELFF,TGTGCCAGCAGTTCTCACTCCAACACCGGGGAGCTGTTTTTT,14,NA,TRBJ2-2,TRBV27,NA
CSGGLNTEAFF,TGCAGCGGGGGATTAAACACTGAAGCTTTCTTT,11,NA,TRBJ1-1,TRBV29-1,NA
CASSLTGQTEAFF,TGTGCCAGCAGCTTGACAGGGCAAACTGAAGCTTTCTTT,13,NA,TRBJ1-1,TRBV5-5,NA
CASSQDRAANQPQHF,TGCGCCAGCAGCCAAGATAGGGCAGCTAATCAGCCCCAGCATTTT,15,few,TRBJ1-5,TRBV4-1,NA
CASSLSMTGPTGELFF,TGTGCCAGCAGTTTATCGATGACAGGGCCCACCGGGGAGCTGTTTTTT,16,NA,TRBJ2-2,TRBV27,TRBD1
CSVAQTTEAFF,TGCAGCGTTGCGCAGACCACTGAAGCTTTCTTT,11,NA,TRBJ1-1,TRBV29-1,NA
CASSYALDEQYF,TGTGCCAGCAGTTATGCGCTCGACGAGCAGTACTTC,12,NA,TRBJ2-7,TRBV6-6,NA
CAWSARGGFSGYTF,TGTGCCTGGAGTGCCCGGGGGGGTTTCTCTGGCTACACCTTC,14,NA,TRBJ1-2,TRBV30,NA
CASSARGTNYGYTF,TGTGCCAGCAGTGCCCGGGGCACCAACTATGGCTACACCTTC,14,NA,TRBJ1-2,TRBV25-1,NA
CAISAPDREYGYTF,TGTGCCATCAGTGCCCCGGACAGGGAGTATGGCTACACCTTC,14,NA,TRBJ1-2,TRBV10-3,TRBD1
CASSLVQGNGYEQYF,TGCGCCAGCAGCTTGGTGCAAGGGAATGGGTACGAGCAGTACTTC,15,once,TRBJ2-7,TRBV5-1,NA
CASSQPTAQSSYNSPLHF,TGTGCCAGCAGCCAACCGACAGCCCAGAGCTCCTATAATTCACCCCTCCACTTT,18,NA,TRBJ1-6,TRBV4-2,NA
CASSPRQANTGELFF,TGTGCCAGCTCACCGAGGCAGGCCAACACCGGGGAGCTGTTTTTT,15,NA,TRBJ2-2,TRBV18,NA
CASSSTPQGGANNGQFF,TGTGCCAGCAGCTCAACTCCCCAGGGAGGGGCCAACAATGGTCAGTTCTTC,17,once,TRBJ2-1,TRBV11-2,TRBD2
CASSLFLLSDTQYF,TGTGCCAGCAGCTTATTCCTACTCTCGGATACGCAGTATTTT,14,NA,TRBJ2-3,TRBV11-2,NA
CASSLQQGSSYNEQFF,TGTGCCAGCAGCCTGCAACAGGGTAGCTCCTACAATGAGCAGTTCTTC,16,NA,TRBJ2-1,TRBV5-5,NA
CASRINEQNYGYTF,TGTGCCAGCAGAATTAATGAACAGAACTATGGCTACACCTTC,14,NA,TRBJ1-2,TRBV6-5,NA
CASSRLPGGASSSGANVLTF,TGTGCCAGCAGCCGCCTACCGGGGGGCGCCTCCAGCTCTGGGGCCAACGTCCTGACTTTC,20,NA,TRBJ2-6,TRBV14,NA
CASGRSGLSTDTQYF,TGTGCTAGTGGGAGGTCAGGGCTCAGCACAGATACGCAGTATTTT,15,NA,TRBJ2-3,TRBV12-5,NA
CASSFREMYNEQFF,TGCGCCAGCAGCTTCCGAGAGATGTACAATGAGCAGTTCTTC,14,once,TRBJ2-1,TRBV5-1,NA
CASSHLNRGNYGYTF,TGTGCCAGCAGCCACCTTAACAGGGGTAACTATGGCTACACCTTC,15,NA,TRBJ1-2,TRBV3-1/TRBV3-2,TRBD1
CASSLHSGYTF,TGTGCCAGCAGTCTTCACAGTGGCTACACCTTC,11,NA,TRBJ1-2,TRBV28,NA
CASSQDWGNIQYF,TGTGCCAGCAGTCAGGACTGGGGAAACATTCAGTACTTC,13,NA,TRBJ2-4,TRBV27,NA
CASSPLRARNQPQHF,TGTGCCAGCAGTCCCCTAAGGGCCCGCAATCAGCCCCAGCATTTT,15,NA,TRBJ1-5,TRBV2,NA
CASSQVLDSYNEQFF,TGCGCCAGCAGCCAAGTCCTCGACTCCTACAATGAGCAGTTCTTC,15,NA,TRBJ2-1,TRBV4-3,NA
CASGLDEHHSGNTIYF,TGTGCTAGTGGTTTGGACGAGCATCACTCTGGAAACACCATATATTTT,16,once,TRBJ1-3,TRBV12-5,NA
CASSEMTENTEAFF,TGTGCCAGCAGTGAAATGACGGAGAACACTGAAGCTTTCTTT,14,NA,TRBJ1-1,TRBV6-1,NA
CASSPDRGRTYEQYF,TGTGCCAGCTCACCGGATAGGGGGAGGACCTACGAGCAGTACTTC,15,NA,TRBJ2-7,TRBV18,NA
CASSLETGTRYEQYF,TGTGCCAGCAGCTTAGAGACCGGGACTCGCTACGAGCAGTACTTC,15,once,TRBJ2-7,TRBV13,NA
CASSLGINEQYF,TGTGCCAGCAGTTTGGGGATCAACGAGCAGTACTTC,12,NA,TRBJ2-7,TRBV12-3/TRBV12-4,NA
CASSQEYASNQPQHF,TGTGCCAGCAGCCAAGAGTACGCCTCGAATCAGCCCCAGCATTTT,15,NA,TRBJ1-5,TRBV3-1/TRBV3-2,NA
CASSDSAGAHDTQYF,TGTGCCAGCAGTGACTCGGCGGGGGCTCATGATACGCAGTATTTT,15,NA,TRBJ2-3,TRBV6-4,NA
CAIEGQPQHF,TGTGCCATTGAAGGTCAGCCCCAGCATTTT,10,NA,TRBJ1-5,TRBV19,NA